This TCR beta chain stems from a study of Tregs in tolerant kidney transplant recipients. Overall study results and limits: Activated donor B cell expansion appeared to reveal the most relevant donor-specific TCRbeta repertoire.

Sequencing used immunoSEQ multiplex PCR; TCRdb keeps in-frame clones, though not all of them. The sample holds about 240,000 clones, approximately 84% seen once. Turning to this clone: Its antigen is still unknown.

Unstimulated Tregs (CD4+CD25+CD127-) and CD4+CD25- non-Tregs were sorted from PBMCs. The sequenced sample consisted of CD4+ T cells from blood. The receptor was derived from a human donor in good health.

The CDR3 region has the DNA TGTGCCAGCAGCTTGAGGCGGACAGGGGTCTGGTCTGGAAACACCATATATTTT. Translation: CASSLRRTGVWSGNTIYF. The chain links TRBV5-6 to TRBJ1-3; 9 positions agree with TRBD1. J gave up 1 base and V 1 base, and 9 bases lay outside the gene matches. Germline lookup yields CDR1 SGHDT and CDR2 YYEEEE. The CDR3 is 18 amino acids.